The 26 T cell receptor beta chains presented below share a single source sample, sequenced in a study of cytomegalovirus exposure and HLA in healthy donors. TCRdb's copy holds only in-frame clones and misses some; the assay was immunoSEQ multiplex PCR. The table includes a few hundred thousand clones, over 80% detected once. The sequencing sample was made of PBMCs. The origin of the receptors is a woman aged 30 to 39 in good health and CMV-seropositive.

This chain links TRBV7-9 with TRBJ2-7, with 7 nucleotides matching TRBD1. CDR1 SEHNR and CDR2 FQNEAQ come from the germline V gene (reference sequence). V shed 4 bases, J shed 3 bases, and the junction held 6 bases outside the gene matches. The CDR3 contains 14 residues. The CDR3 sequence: CASSSYTGVYEQYF. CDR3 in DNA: TGTGCCAGCAGCTCCTATACAGGGGTCTACGAGCAGTACTTC.

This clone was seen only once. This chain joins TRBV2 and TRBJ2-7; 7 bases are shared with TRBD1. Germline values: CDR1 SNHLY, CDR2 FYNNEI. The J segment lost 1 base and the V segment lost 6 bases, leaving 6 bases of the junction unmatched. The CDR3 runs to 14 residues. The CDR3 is CASRTGTASYEQYF. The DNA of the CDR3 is TGTGCCAGCAGAACCGGGACAGCTTCCTACGAGCAGTACTTC.

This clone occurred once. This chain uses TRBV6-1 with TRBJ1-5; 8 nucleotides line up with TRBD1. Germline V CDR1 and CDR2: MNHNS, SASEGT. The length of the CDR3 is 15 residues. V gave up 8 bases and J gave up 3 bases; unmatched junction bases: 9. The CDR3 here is CASRVDRGLNQPQHF. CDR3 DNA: TGTGCCAGCCGTGTTGACAGGGGCCTCAATCAGCCCCAGCATTTT.

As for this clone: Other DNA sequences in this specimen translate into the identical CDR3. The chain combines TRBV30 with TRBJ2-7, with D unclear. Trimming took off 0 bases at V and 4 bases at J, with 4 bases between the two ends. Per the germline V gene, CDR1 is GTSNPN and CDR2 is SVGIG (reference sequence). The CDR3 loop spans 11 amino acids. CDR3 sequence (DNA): TGTGCCTGGAGTGTACGATACGAGCAGTACTTC. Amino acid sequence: CAWSVRYEQYF.

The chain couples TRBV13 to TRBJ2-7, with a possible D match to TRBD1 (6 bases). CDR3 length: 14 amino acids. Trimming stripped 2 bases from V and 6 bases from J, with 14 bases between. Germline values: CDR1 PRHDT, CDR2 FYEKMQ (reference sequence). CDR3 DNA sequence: TGTGCCAGCAGCTTACTCGGACAGTCGGGCGAGCAGTACTTC. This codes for CASSLLGQSGEQYF.

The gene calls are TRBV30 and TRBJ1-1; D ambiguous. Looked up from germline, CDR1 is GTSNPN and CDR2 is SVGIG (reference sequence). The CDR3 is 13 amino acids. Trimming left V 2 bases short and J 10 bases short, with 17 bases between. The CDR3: CAWSPRARGRAFF. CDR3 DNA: TGTGCCTGGAGTCCCCGAGCGAGAGGGAGAGCTTTCTTT. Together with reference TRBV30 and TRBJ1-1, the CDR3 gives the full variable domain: SQTIHQWPATLVQPVGSPLSLECTVEGTSNPNLYWYRQAAGRGLQLLFYSVGIGQISSEVPQNLSASRPQDRQFILSSKKLLLSDSGFYLCAWSPRARGRAFFGQGTRLTVV.

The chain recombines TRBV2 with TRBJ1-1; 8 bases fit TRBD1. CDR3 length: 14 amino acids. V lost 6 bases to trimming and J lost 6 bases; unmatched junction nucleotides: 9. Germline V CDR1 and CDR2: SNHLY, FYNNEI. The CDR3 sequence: CASRETGVVSEAFF. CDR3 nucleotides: TGTGCCAGCAGAGAGACAGGGGTTGTTTCTGAAGCTTTCTTT.

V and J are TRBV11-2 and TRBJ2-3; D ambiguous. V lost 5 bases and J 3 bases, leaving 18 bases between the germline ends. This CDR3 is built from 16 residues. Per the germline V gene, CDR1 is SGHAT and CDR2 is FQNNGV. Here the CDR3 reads CASSGDNWGSTDTQYF. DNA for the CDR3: TGTGCCAGCAGCGGCGACAATTGGGGTTCGACAGATACGCAGTATTTT.

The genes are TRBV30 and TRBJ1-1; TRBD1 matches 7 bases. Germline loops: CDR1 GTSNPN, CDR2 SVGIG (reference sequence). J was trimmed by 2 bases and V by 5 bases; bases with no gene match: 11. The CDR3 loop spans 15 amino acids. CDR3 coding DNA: TGTGCCTGGGGGGACAGACCCAGGGGAAACACTGAAGCTTTCTTT. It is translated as CAWGDRPRGNTEAFF.

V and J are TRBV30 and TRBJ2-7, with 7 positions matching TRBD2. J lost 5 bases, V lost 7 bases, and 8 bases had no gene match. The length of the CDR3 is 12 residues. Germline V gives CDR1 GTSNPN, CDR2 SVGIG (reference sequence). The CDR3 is CALRGSSDEQYF. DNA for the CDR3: TGTGCCTTACGCGGGAGTTCGGACGAGCAGTACTTC.

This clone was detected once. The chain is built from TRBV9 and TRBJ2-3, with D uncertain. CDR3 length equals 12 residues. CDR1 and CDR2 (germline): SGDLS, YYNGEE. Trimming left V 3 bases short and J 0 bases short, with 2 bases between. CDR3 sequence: CASSASTDTQYF. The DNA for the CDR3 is TGTGCCAGCAGCGCAAGCACAGATACGCAGTATTTT.

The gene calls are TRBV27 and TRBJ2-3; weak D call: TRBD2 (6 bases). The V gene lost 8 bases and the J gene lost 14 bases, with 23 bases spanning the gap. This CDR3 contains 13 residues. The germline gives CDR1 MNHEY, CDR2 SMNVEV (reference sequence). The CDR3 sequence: CASLPTGTRLLYF. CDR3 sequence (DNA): TGTGCCAGCCTTCCGACCGGGACTCGATTACTGTATTTT.

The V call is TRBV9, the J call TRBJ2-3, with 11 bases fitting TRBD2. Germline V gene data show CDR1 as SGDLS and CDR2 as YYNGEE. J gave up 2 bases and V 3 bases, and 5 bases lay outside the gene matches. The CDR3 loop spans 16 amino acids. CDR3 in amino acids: CASSARLAGHTDTQYF. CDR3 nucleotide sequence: TGTGCCAGCAGCGCCCGACTAGCGGGACACACAGATACGCAGTATTTT. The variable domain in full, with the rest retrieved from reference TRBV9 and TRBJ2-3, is DSGVTQTPKHLITATGQRVTLRCSPRSGDLSVYWYQQSLDQGLQFLIQYYNGEERAKGNILERFSAQQFPDLHSELNLSSLELGDSALYFCASSARLAGHTDTQYFGPGTRLTVL.

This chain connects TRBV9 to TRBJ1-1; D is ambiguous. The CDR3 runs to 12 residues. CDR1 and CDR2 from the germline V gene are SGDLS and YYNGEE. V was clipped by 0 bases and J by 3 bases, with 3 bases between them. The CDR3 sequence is CASSVVDTEAFF. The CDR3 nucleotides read TGTGCCAGCAGCGTAGTAGACACTGAAGCTTTCTTT.

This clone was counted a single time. CDR3 residues: CASSVGVYPTAGNTEAFF. CDR3 DNA: TGTGCCAGCAGCGTAGGAGTATACCCCACAGCTGGGAACACTGAAGCTTTCTTT. V is TRBV9 and J is TRBJ1-1; D uncertain. This CDR3 comprises 18 residues. Germline assignment: CDR1 SGDLS and CDR2 YYNGEE. Trimming took 0 bases from V and 1 from J, leaving 19 bases between them.

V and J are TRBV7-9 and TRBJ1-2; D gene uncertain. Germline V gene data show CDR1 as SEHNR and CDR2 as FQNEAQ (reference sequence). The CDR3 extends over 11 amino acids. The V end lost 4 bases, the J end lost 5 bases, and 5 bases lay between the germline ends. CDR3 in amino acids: CASSSTYGYTF. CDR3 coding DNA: TGTGCCAGCAGCTCCACATATGGCTACACCTTC.

The CDR3 DNA reads TGTGCCAGCAGTGAACAGGGGAAGGGTCGCGAGCAGTTCTTC. Its translation is CASSEQGKGREQFF. This chain links TRBV6-1 with TRBJ2-1, with D tentatively TRBD1 (6 bases). The CDR3 loop spans 14 amino acids. Germline V CDR1 and CDR2: MNHNS, SASEGT. The V and J ends lost 2 bases and 10 bases respectively, with 15 bases between them.

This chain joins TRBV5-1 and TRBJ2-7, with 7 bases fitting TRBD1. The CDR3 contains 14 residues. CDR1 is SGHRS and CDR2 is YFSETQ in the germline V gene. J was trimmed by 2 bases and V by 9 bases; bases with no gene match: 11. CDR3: CATSPRQGTYEQYF. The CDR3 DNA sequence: TGCGCCACCTCCCCGCGACAGGGTACCTACGAGCAGTACTTC.

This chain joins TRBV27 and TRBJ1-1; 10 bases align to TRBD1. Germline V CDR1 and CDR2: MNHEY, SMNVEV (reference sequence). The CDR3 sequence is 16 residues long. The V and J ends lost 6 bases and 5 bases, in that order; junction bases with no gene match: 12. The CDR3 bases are TGTGCCAGCAGACCACTGACCGGGACAGGGGAAACTGAAGCTTTCTTT. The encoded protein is CASRPLTGTGETEAFF.

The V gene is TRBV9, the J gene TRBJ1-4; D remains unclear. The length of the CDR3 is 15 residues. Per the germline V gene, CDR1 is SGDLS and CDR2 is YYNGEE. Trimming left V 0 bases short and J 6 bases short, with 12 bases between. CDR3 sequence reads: CASSVGGDFDEKLFF. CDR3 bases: TGTGCCAGCAGCGTAGGAGGTGATTTTGATGAAAAACTGTTTTTT.

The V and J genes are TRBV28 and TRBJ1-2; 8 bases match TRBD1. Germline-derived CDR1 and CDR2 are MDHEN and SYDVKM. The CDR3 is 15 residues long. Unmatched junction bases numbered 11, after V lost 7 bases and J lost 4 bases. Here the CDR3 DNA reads TGTGCCAGCACCAATTTTGGACAGGGATCCTATGGCTACACCTTC. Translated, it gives CASTNFGQGSYGYTF.

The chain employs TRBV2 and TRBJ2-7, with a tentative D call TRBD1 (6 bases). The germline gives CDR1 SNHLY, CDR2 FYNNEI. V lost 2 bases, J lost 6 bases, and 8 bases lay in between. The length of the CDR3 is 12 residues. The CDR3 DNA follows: TGTGCCAGCAGTGAACAGGGGTTCGAGCAGTACTTC. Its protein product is CASSEQGFEQYF.

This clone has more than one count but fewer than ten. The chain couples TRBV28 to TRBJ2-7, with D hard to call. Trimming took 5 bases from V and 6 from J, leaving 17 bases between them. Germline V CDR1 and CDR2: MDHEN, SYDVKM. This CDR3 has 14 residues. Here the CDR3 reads CASSRRGRKGEQYF. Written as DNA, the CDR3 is TGTGCCAGCAGTCGCCGCGGACGGAAAGGCGAGCAGTACTTC.

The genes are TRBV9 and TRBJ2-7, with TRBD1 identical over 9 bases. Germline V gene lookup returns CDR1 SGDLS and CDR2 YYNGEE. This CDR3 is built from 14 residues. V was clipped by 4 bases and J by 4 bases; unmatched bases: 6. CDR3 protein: CASSSGTGSYEQYF. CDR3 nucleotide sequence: TGTGCCAGCAGCTCCGGGACAGGGAGTTACGAGCAGTACTTC.

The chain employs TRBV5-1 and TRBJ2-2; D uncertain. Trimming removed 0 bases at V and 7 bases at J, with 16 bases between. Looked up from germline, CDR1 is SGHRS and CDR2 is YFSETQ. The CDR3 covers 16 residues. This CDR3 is CASSLADVAKGGELFF. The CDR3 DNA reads TGCGCCAGCAGCTTGGCCGATGTCGCCAAGGGCGGGGAGCTGTTTTTT.

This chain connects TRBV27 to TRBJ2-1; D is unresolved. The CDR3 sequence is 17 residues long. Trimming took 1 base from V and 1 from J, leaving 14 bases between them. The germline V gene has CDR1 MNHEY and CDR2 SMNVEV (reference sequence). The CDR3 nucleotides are TGTGCCAGCAGTTTATTATCGGTTGAAGAATCCTACAATGAGCAGTTCTTC. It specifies CASSLLSVEESYNEQFF.